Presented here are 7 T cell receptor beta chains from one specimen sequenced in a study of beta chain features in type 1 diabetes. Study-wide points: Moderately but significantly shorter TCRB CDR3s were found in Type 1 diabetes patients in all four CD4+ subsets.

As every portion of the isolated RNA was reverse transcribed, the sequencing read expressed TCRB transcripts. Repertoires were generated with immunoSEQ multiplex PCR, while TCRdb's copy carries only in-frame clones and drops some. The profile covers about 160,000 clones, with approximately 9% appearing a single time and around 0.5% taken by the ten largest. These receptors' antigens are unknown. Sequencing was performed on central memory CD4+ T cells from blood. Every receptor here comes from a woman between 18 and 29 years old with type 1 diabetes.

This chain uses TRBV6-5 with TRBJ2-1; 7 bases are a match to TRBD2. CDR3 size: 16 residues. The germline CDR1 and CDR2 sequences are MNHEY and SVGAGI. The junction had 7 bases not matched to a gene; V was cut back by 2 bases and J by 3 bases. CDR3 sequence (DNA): TGTGCCAGCAGTTACGACGGCGGGAGAGGCTACAATGAGCAGTTCTTC. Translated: CASSYDGGRGYNEQFF.

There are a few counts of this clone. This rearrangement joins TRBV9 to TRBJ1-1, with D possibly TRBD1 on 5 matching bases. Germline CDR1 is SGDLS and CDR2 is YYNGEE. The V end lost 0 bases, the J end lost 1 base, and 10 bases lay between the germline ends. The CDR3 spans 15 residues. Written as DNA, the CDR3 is TGTGCCAGCAGCGTAGCTATAACAGGGAACACTGAAGCTTTCTTT. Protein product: CASSVAITGNTEAFF.

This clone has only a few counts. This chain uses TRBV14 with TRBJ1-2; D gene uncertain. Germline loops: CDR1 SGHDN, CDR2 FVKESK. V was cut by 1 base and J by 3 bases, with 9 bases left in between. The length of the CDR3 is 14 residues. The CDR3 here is CASSQVSVHYGYTF. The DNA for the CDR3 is TGTGCCAGCAGCCAAGTGAGCGTCCACTATGGCTACACCTTC.

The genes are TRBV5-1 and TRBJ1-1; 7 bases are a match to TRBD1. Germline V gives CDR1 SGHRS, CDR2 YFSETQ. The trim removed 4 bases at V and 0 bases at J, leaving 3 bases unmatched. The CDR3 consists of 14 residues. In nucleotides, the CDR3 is TGCGCCAGCAGCGGACAGGCGTTGAACACTGAAGCTTTCTTT. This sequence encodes CASSGQALNTEAFF.

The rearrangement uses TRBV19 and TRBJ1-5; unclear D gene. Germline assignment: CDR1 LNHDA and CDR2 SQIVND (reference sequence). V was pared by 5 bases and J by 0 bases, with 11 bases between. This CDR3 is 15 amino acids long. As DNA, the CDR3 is TGTGCCAGTAGTGCGGGCGGCGGTAGCAATCAGCCCCAGCATTTT. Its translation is CASSAGGGSNQPQHF.

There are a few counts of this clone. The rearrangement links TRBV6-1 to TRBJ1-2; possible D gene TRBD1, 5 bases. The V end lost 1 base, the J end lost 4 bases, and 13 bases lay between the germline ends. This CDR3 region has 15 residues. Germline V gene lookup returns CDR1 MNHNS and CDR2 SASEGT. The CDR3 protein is CASSEGGGSGYGYTF. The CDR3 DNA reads TGTGCCAGCAGTGAAGGGGGGGGGTCTGGCTATGGCTACACCTTC.

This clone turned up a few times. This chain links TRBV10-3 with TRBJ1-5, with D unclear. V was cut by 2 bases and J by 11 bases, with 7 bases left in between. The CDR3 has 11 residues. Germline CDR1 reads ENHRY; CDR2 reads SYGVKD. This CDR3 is CAISEGPAQHF. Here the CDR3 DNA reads TGTGCCATCAGTGAGGGGCCGGCCCAGCATTTT.